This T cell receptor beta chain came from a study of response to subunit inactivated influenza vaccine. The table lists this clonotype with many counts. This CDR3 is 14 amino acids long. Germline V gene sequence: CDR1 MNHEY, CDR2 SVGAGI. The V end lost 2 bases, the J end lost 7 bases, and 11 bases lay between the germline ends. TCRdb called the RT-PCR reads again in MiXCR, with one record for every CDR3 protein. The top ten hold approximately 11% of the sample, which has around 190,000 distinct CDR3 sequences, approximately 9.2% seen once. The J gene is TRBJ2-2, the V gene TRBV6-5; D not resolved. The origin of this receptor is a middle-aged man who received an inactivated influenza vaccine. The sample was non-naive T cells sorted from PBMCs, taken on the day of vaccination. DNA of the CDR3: TGTGCCAGCAGTTACCCGACACCCTTCGGGGAGCTGTTTTTT. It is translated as CASSYPTPFGELFF.